These 28 T cell receptor beta chains were sequenced from one sample in a study of CD8 T cells in Susac syndrome. Random hexamers primed reverse transcription of about 0.45 to 1 ug RNA. TCRdb reprocessed the immunoSEQ multiplex PCR reads via MiXCR and lists one record per CDR3 protein. The table shows some 200,000 distinct CDR3 sequences, with around 90% occurring only once. Sequencing used CD4+ T cells from PBMCs. The receptor set was obtained from a human donor with Susac syndrome.

The chain combines TRBV2 with TRBJ2-5; 10 bases are a match to TRBD2. The CDR3 is made up of 15 amino acids. Losses at the gene ends were 2 bases for V and 5 bases for J; bases not matched to a gene: 5. Germline assignment: CDR1 SNHLY and CDR2 FYNNEI. CDR3 nucleotides: TGTGCCAGCAGTGAATCTAGCGGGAGTGCTGAGACCCAGTACTTC. Translated, it gives CASSESSGSAETQYF.

The DNA for the CDR3 is TGCAGTGCCCCCCGCAGCGGCGAAACTGAAGCTTTCTTT. Residues: CSAPRSGETEAFF. The rearrangement joins TRBV20-1 to TRBJ1-1; D not resolved. Germline values: CDR1 DFQATT, CDR2 SNEGSKA (reference sequence). V was clipped by 6 bases and J by 5 bases, with 16 bases between them. The CDR3 sequence is 13 residues long.

A single count supports this clonotype. V is TRBV6-5 and J is TRBJ1-2; D ambiguous. This CDR3 spans 13 amino acids. V was pared by 4 bases and J by 3 bases, with 9 bases between. Per germline, CDR1 MNHEY and CDR2 SVGAGI. CDR3 nucleotides: TGTGCCAGCAGTTCGACGGCCTACTATGGCTACACCTTC. Translated: CASSSTAYYGYTF.

The V call is TRBV5-1, the J call TRBJ1-2; 7 nucleotides match TRBD1. V was clipped by 4 bases and J by 2 bases; unmatched bases: 8. Germline V lookup: CDR1 SGHRS, CDR2 YFSETQ. This CDR3 region has 15 residues. CDR3 region: CASSPRGGSNYGYTF. The CDR3, as DNA: TGCGCCAGCAGCCCCAGGGGGGGGTCGAACTATGGCTACACCTTC.

V is TRBV2 and J is TRBJ2-2; perhaps TRBD2 as D (5 bases). The ends were cut back, 7 bases at V and 1 base at J, with 10 bases in the middle. The V gene's germline CDR1 is SNHLY and CDR2 FYNNEI. The CDR3 contains 14 residues. The CDR3 loop reads CASKPSQNTGELFF. As DNA, the CDR3 is TGTGCCAGCAAGCCTAGCCAGAACACCGGGGAGCTGTTTTTT.

This sequence joins TRBV5-1 and TRBJ1-2, with 11 bases matching TRBD1. This CDR3 spans 14 amino acids. Losses at the gene ends were 4 bases for V and 7 bases for J; bases not matched to a gene: 6. Germline CDR1 reads SGHRS; CDR2 reads YFSETQ. This CDR3 is CASSPGQGARGYTF. CDR3 in DNA: TGCGCCAGCAGCCCAGGACAGGGGGCGCGTGGCTACACCTTC.

The J gene is TRBJ2-5, the V gene TRBV27, with 8 bases that match TRBD1. With 6 bases clipped from V and 5 bases from J, the junction kept 14 bases outside the gene matches. This CDR3 has 16 residues. Germline-derived CDR1 and CDR2 are MNHEY and SMNVEV (reference sequence). The CDR3 reads CASSPNLGQGQETQYF. The CDR3 DNA follows: TGTGCCAGCAGCCCAAACCTTGGACAGGGACAGGAGACCCAGTACTTC.

This clonotype was seen just once. The V call is TRBV9, the J call TRBJ2-5; 14 nucleotides line up with TRBD2. CDR1 SGDLS and CDR2 YYNGEE come from the germline V gene. The V gene end was trimmed by 3 bases and the J gene end by 3 bases; junction bases not matched to a gene: 4. This CDR3 has 16 amino acids. This CDR3 reads CASSAGTSGGKETQYF. The CDR3 DNA is TGTGCCAGCAGCGCAGGGACTAGCGGGGGAAAAGAGACCCAGTACTTC. Drawing the rest from reference TRBV9 and TRBJ2-5, the complete variable domain is DSGVTQTPKHLITATGQRVTLRCSPRSGDLSVYWYQQSLDQGLQFLIQYYNGEERAKGNILERFSAQQFPDLHSELNLSSLELGDSALYFCASSAGTSGGKETQYFGPGTRLLVL.

The V call is TRBV4-1, the J call TRBJ1-5; tentatively, D is TRBD1 (6 bases). Trimming removed 4 bases from V and 4 bases from J, with 11 bases in between. Germline CDR1 reads MGHRA; CDR2 reads YSYEKL. This CDR3 is built from 14 residues. This CDR3 reads CASSRTDVNQPQHF. The CDR3 DNA follows: TGCGCCAGCAGCCGGACAGATGTAAATCAGCCCCAGCATTTT.

The V gene is TRBV2, the J gene TRBJ2-5; the D gene is possibly TRBD1 (6 bases). Germline lookup yields CDR1 SNHLY and CDR2 FYNNEI. V was shortened by 7 bases and J by 7 bases, with 10 bases between the two germline ends. There are 11 residues in the CDR3. The CDR3 reads CASTGARTQYF. The CDR3 nucleotides read TGTGCCAGCACAGGGGCTAGGACCCAGTACTTC.

The chain uses TRBV28 and TRBJ2-2; D is tentatively TRBD1 or TRBD2 (5 bases each). V was shortened by 6 bases and J by 4 bases, with 6 bases between the two germline ends. Germline V gene data show CDR1 as MDHEN and CDR2 as SYDVKM. The CDR3 length is 12 residues. This chain's CDR3 is CASRGVTGELFF. The CDR3 nucleotides read TGTGCCAGCAGGGGGGTCACCGGGGAGCTGTTTTTT.

The chain combines TRBV3-1 with TRBJ1-1; tentative D call: TRBD1 (5 bases). The germline V gene encodes CDR1 LGHDT and CDR2 YNNKEL (reference sequence). The V end lost 3 bases, the J end lost 1 base, and 9 bases lay between the germline ends. CDR3 length: 14 residues. CDR3 protein: CASSHRGRNTEAFF. The CDR3, as DNA: TGTGCCAGCAGCCATCGGGGCAGGAACACTGAAGCTTTCTTT. Full variable domain (outside the CDR3, taken from reference TRBV3-1 and TRBJ1-1): DTAVSQTPKYLVTQMGNDKSIKCEQNLGHDTMYWYKQDSKKFLKIMFSYNNKELIINETVPNRFSPKSPDKAHLNLHINSLELGDSAVYFCASSHRGRNTEAFFGQGTRLTVV.

V gene TRBV12-3 or TRBV12-4 combines with J gene TRBJ2-1; D is undetermined. The germline V and J ends were trimmed by 4 bases and 5 bases, with 9 bases remaining between them. This CDR3 has 13 residues. Written as DNA, the CDR3 is TGTGCCAGCAGTTCTCTATTGAACAATGAGCAGTTCTTC. Protein sequence: CASSSLLNNEQFF.

The chain carries TRBV12-3 or TRBV12-4 and TRBJ2-3, with D tentatively TRBD2 (6 bases). The CDR3 is 12 amino acids. V lost 6 bases, J lost 6 bases, and 10 bases lay in between. CDR3 DNA sequence: TGTGCCAGCAGGAGGGACTTTGATACGCAGTATTTT. Protein product: CASRRDFDTQYF.

The genes are TRBV3-1 and TRBJ2-3; D gene uncertain. This CDR3 has 16 residues. Germline values: CDR1 LGHDT, CDR2 YNNKEL (reference sequence). Trimming cost V 1 base and J 6 bases, with 17 bases left between them. The CDR3 region has the DNA TGTGCCAGCAGCCAAGTTGGAAGGACGAACGGGGATACGCAGTATTTT. This translates into CASSQVGRTNGDTQYF.

V is TRBV9 and J is TRBJ2-7; perhaps TRBD1 as D (6 bases). The CDR3 totals 14 residues. Germline V gives CDR1 SGDLS, CDR2 YYNGEE. Trimming took 4 bases from V and 3 from J, leaving 14 bases between them. The CDR3 DNA reads TGTGCCAGCAGCCGAATGGGGGCAATCTACGAGCAGTACTTC. Its protein product is CASSRMGAIYEQYF.

The chain joins TRBV7-3 to TRBJ2-7; possible D gene TRBD2, 6 bases. The V end was cut by 2 bases, the J end by 7 bases, with 12 bases between. This CDR3 has 13 residues. The germline V gene encodes CDR1 SGHTA and CDR2 FQGTGA. CDR3 nucleotides: TGTGCCAGCAGCTTACAGCCGGAGGGGGAGCAGTACTTC. Protein sequence: CASSLQPEGEQYF.

The rearrangement uses TRBV7-2 and TRBJ2-3; D unclear. The CDR3 runs to 14 residues. The ends were cut back, 6 bases at V and 6 bases at J, with 16 bases in the middle. Germline CDR1 is SGHTA and CDR2 is FQGNSA. CDR3 DNA: TGTGCCAGCAGTTCCCGGGCCACGACGGATACGCAGTATTTT. Its protein product is CASSSRATTDTQYF.

This chain uses TRBV3-1 with TRBJ1-2, with a weak D call TRBD1 (5 bases). There are 13 residues in the CDR3. Germline V gene lookup returns CDR1 LGHDT and CDR2 YNNKEL (reference sequence). V was pared by 1 base and J by 6 bases, with 9 bases between. CDR3 residues: CASSQGQIDGYTF. For the CDR3, the DNA is TGTGCCAGCAGCCAAGGACAGATCGATGGCTACACCTTC.

This chain connects TRBV13 to TRBJ2-7; TRBD2 matches at 13 bases. Losses at the gene ends were 1 base for V and 12 bases for J; bases not matched to a gene: 6. The CDR3 is 14 amino acids. Germline CDR1 PRHDT, CDR2 FYEKMQ (reference sequence). The CDR3 DNA is TGTGCCAGCAGCTTAGAACTAGCGGGGGGGCACCTGTACTTC. This sequence encodes CASSLELAGGHLYF.

This chain uses TRBV2 with TRBJ1-6; D might be TRBD1 (5 bases). V lost 2 bases, J lost 10 bases, and 15 bases lay in between. Germline V gene lookup returns CDR1 SNHLY and CDR2 FYNNEI. This CDR3 region has 15 residues. This CDR3 reads CASSEQGQVGSPLHF. In DNA form, the CDR3 reads TGTGCCAGCAGTGAACAGGGCCAGGTGGGCTCACCCCTCCACTTT.

The chain combines TRBV2 with TRBJ2-5; TRBD1 aligns across 7 bases. CDR3 size: 13 residues. After removal of 6 bases from V and 2 bases from J, the junction contained 3 bases not matched to a gene. Germline CDR1 SNHLY, CDR2 FYNNEI. The CDR3 region is CASRGQPQETQYF. DNA of the CDR3: TGTGCCAGCAGGGGACAGCCACAAGAGACCCAGTACTTC.

This chain joins TRBV6-5 and TRBJ2-5; TRBD1 agrees at 9 bases. Germline loops: CDR1 MNHEY, CDR2 SVGAGI. V lost 0 bases to trimming and J lost 5 bases; unmatched junction nucleotides: 4. This CDR3 has 15 residues. The CDR3 protein is CASSYSGTGYETQYF. The CDR3 nucleotides are TGTGCCAGCAGTTACTCTGGGACAGGGTACGAGACCCAGTACTTC.

The chain has TRBV12-3 or TRBV12-4 and TRBJ1-6, with TRBD1 identical over 9 bases. CDR3 size: 15 residues. V was pared by 6 bases and J by 7 bases, with 7 bases of the junction left unmatched. The CDR3 spells CASSPGQGKNSPLHF. CDR3 DNA sequence: TGTGCCAGCAGCCCGGGACAGGGAAAGAATTCACCCCTCCACTTT.

This clonotype was counted only a few times. The chain recombines TRBV6-1 with TRBJ1-5, with 8 bases lining up with TRBD1. V shed 6 bases and J 5 bases; nucleotides not matched to a gene: 3. In germline, CDR1 is MNHNS, CDR2 SASEGT. There are 13 residues in the CDR3. CDR3: CASRDREDQPQHF. The DNA of the CDR3 is TGTGCCAGCAGGGACAGGGAAGATCAGCCCCAGCATTTT.

V and J are TRBV12-3 or TRBV12-4 and TRBJ2-5; 16 bases match TRBD2. V gave up 3 bases and J gave up 5 bases; unmatched junction bases: 6. The CDR3 runs 17 residues. CDR3 protein: CASSFWGLAGGRETQYF. DNA for the CDR3: TGTGCCAGCAGTTTCTGGGGACTAGCGGGGGGGCGTGAGACCCAGTACTTC.

The chain links TRBV5-1 to TRBJ2-7, with TRBD2 matching 7 bases. From germline, CDR1 is SGHRS and CDR2 YFSETQ. The CDR3 loop spans 15 amino acids. The J segment lost 1 base and the V segment lost 0 bases, leaving 4 bases of the junction unmatched. The chain's CDR3 is CASSLEAGASYEQYF. CDR3 DNA: TGCGCCAGCAGCTTGGAGGCGGGAGCATCCTACGAGCAGTACTTC. Complete variable domain (other parts from reference TRBV5-1 and TRBJ2-7): KAGVTQTPRYLIKTRGQQVTLSCSPISGHRSVSWYQQTPGQGLQFLFEYFSETQRNKGNFPGRFSGRQFSNSRSEMNVSTLELGDSALYLCASSLEAGASYEQYFGPGTRLTVT.

The V call is TRBV7-2, the J call TRBJ2-2; D is uncertain. Trimming removed 2 bases at V and 3 bases at J, with 10 bases between. In germline, CDR1 is SGHTA, CDR2 FQGNSA. CDR3 length: 15 amino acids. The CDR3 region has the DNA TGTGCCAGCAGCTTATTTCCGCTGGACACCGGGGAGCTGTTTTTT. Protein sequence: CASSLFPLDTGELFF.